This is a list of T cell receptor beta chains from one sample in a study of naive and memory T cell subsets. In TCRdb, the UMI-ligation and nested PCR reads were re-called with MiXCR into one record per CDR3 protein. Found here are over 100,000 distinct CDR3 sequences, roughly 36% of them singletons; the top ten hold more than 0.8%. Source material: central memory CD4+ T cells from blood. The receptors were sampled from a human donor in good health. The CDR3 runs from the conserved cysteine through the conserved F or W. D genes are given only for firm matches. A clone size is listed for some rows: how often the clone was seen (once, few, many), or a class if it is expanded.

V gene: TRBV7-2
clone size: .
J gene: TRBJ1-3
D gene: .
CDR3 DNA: TGTGCCAGCAGCTTCGACTCCGGAGGAGCCGGAAACACCATATACTTT
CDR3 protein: CASSFDSGGAGNTIYF

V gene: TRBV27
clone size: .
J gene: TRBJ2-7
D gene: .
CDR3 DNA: TGTGCCAGCGGTCATGGGCGCCCTAGCTCCTACGAGCAGTACTTC
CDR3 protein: CASGHGRPSSYEQYF

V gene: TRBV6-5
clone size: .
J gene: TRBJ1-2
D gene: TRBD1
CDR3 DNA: TGTGCCAGCAGTTTATCAGGGGGCGCGGTTAACTATGGCTACACCTTC
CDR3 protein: CASSLSGGAVNYGYTF

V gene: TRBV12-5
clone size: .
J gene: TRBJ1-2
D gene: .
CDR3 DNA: TGTGCTAGTGGTTCCCAGATGACAGGAAGATCCCCTATGGGCTACACCTTC
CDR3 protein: CASGSQMTGRSPMGYTF

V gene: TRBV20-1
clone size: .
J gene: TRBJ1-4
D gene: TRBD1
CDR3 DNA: TGCAGTGCTCCGGACAGGGCTGGTGAAAAACTGTTTTTT
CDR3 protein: CSAPDRAGEKLFF

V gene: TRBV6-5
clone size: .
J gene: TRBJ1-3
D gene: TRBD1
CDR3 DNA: TGTGCCAGCAGTTACTGGACAGGGCTAAACTCTGGAAACACCATATATTTT
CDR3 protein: CASSYWTGLNSGNTIYF

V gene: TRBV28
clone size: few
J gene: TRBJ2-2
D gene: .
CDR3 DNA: TGTGCCAGCAGTTCCGGTTTACTTTCCACCGGGGAGCTGTTTTTT
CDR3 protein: CASSSGLLSTGELFF

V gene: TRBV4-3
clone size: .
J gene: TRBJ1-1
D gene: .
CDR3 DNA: TGCGCCAGCAGCCATCGGCCCACAGATGTTTCTGAAGCTTTCTTT
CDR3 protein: CASSHRPTDVSEAFF

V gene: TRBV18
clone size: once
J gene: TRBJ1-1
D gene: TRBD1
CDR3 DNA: TGTGCCAGCTCACCGCAGTTGTTTAGGGGGCGCAACACTGAAGCTTTCTTT
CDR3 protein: CASSPQLFRGRNTEAFF

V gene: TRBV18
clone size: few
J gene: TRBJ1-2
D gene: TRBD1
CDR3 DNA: TGTGCCAGCTCACCACAGGCCAGGACAGGGGGCGCCTATGGCTACACCTTC
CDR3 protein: CASSPQARTGGAYGYTF

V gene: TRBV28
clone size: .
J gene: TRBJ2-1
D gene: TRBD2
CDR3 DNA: TGTGCCAGCAGTCCCCGGCTAGCGGGATCTACAATGAAGCAGTTCTTC
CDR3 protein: CASSPRLAGSTMKQFF

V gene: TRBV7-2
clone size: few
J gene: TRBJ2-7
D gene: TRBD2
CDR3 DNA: TGTGCCAGCAGCTTCAAAACCGCGGGAGGTAATTACGAGCAGTACTTC
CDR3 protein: CASSFKTAGGNYEQYF

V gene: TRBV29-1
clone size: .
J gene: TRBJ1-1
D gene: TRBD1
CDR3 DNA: TGCAGCGTAATCCGGACAGGGGGAACTGAAGCTTTCTTT
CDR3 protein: CSVIRTGGTEAFF

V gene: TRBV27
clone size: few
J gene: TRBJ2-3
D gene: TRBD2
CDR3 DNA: TGTGCCAGCAGTATAGCGGGCCAGAGCACAGATACGCAGTATTTT
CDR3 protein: CASSIAGQSTDTQYF

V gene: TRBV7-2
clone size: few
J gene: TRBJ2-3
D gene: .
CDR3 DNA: TGTGCCAGCAGCCGCCTCACAGATACGCAGTATTTT
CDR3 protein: CASSRLTDTQYF

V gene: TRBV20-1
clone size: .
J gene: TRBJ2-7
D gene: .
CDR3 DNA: TGCAGTGCTAGCGTCTCTCCTGCGGGGTCGAACGAGCAGTACTTC
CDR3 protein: CSASVSPAGSNEQYF

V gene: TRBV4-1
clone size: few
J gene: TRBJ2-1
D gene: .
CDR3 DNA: TGCGCCAGCAGCCAAGGTGGGGGATTCTACAATGAGCAGTTCTTC
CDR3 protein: CASSQGGGFYNEQFF

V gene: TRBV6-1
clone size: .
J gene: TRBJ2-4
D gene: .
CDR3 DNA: TGTGCCAGCAGTCCTCAAGGAACCCTAGCCAAAAACATTCAGTACTTC
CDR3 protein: CASSPQGTLAKNIQYF

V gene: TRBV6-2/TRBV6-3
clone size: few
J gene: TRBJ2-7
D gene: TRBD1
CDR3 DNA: TGTGCCAGCGGAGAACAGGGGAGCGCATACGAGCAGTACTTC
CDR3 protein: CASGEQGSAYEQYF

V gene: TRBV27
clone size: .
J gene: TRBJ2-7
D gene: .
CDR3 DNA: TGTGCCAGCAGTCGTGGCCGTTACTACGAGCAGTACTTC
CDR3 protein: CASSRGRYYEQYF

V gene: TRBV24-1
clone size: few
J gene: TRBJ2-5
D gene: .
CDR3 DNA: TGTGCCACCAGTGATAATAATATGGGTTTACAAGAGACCCAGTACTTC
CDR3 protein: CATSDNNMGLQETQYF

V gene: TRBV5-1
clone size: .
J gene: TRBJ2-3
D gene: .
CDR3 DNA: TGCGCCAGCAGCCAGAGATCCCCGCAGACAGATACGCAGTATTTT
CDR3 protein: CASSQRSPQTDTQYF

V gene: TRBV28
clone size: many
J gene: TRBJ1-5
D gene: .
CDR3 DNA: TGTGCCAGCAGTGACCGGGACACCGATCAGCCCCAGCATTTT
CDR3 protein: CASSDRDTDQPQHF

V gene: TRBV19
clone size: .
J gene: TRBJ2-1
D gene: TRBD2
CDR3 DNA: TGTGCCAGTAGTCCACTAGCGGGAGGACTAGGTGAGCAGTTCTTC
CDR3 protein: CASSPLAGGLGEQFF

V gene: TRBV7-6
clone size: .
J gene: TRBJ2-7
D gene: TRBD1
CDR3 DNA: TGTGCCAGCAGCACCTTGGACAGGGTCGACTACGAGCAGTACTTC
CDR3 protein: CASSTLDRVDYEQYF

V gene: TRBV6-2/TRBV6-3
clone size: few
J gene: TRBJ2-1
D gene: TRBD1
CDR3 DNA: TGTGCCAGCAGTTACCAATTGGACAGGGGAGGGAATGAGCAGTTCTTC
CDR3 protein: CASSYQLDRGGNEQFF

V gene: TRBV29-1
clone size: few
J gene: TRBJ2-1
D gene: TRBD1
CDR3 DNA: TGCAGCGTGATAGGACAGGGGGATCACAATGAGCAGTTCTTC
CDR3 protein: CSVIGQGDHNEQFF

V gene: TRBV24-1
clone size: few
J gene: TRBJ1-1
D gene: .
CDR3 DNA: TGTGCCACTACCCCAAGACGGGAGAACACTGAAGCTTTCTTT
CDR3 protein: CATTPRRENTEAFF

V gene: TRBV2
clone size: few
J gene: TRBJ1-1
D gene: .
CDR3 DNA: TGTGCCAGCACCCGTAGGACAACTGAAGCTTTCTTT
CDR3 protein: CASTRRTTEAFF

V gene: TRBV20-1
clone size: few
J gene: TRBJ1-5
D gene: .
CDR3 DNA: TGCAGTACCCAACTTAATAGCAATCAGCCCCAGCATTTT
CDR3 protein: CSTQLNSNQPQHF

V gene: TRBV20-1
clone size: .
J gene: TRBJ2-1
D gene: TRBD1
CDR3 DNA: TGCAGTGCTTTTGGGACAGGGGTGGCAATGGATGAGCAGTTCTTC
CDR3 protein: CSAFGTGVAMDEQFF

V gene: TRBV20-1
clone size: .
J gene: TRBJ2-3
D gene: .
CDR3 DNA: TGCAGTGCTAGACTCGGGGGAGGAACAGATACGCAGTATTTT
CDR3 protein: CSARLGGGTDTQYF

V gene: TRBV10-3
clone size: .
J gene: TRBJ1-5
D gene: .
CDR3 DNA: TGTGCCATCAGTGAGTCGGCAGGAGGCGGGAATCAGCCCCAGCATTTT
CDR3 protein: CAISESAGGGNQPQHF

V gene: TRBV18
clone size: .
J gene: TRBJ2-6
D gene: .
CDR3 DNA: TGTGCCAGCTCACCTTTCGTGAGTGACTCTGGGGCCAACGTCCTGACTTTC
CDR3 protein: CASSPFVSDSGANVLTF

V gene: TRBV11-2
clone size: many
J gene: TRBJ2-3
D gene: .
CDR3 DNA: TGTGCCAGCAGCTTCGGTTCTGCGGGCTTCCCCCCAGATACGCAGTATTTT
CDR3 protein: CASSFGSAGFPPDTQYF

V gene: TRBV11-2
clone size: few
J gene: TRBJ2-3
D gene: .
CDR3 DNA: TGTGCCAGCAGCTTAGGACATTCTAGCACAGATACGCAGTATTTT
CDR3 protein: CASSLGHSSTDTQYF

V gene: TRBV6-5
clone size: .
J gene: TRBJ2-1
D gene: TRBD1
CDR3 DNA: TGTGCCAGCAGCATATTCGGACAGGGGGCGGACAATGAGCAGTTCTTC
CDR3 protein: CASSIFGQGADNEQFF

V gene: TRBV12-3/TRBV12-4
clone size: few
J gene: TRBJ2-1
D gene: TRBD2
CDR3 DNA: TGTGCCAGCAGCCTCAGACTAGCGGGCAAGTCTGGGCAGTTCTTC
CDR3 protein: CASSLRLAGKSGQFF

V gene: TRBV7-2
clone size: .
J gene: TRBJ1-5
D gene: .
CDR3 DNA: TGTGCCAGCAGACCAGGACAGTCTACTCAGCCCCAGCATTTT
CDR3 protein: CASRPGQSTQPQHF

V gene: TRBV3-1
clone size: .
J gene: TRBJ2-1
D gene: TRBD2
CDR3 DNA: TGTGCCAGCAGCCAAGATAGCGGGCGTTACAATGAGCAGTTCTTC
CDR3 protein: CASSQDSGRYNEQFF

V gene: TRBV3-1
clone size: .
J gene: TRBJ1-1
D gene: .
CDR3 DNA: TGTGCCAGCAGCCATGGGACAACCCCTGAGGCTTTCTTT
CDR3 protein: CASSHGTTPEAFF

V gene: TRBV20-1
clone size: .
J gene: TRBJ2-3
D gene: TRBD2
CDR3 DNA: TGCAGTGCTAGAGATTTTAGAACTAGCGGGAGTCACACAGATACGCAGTATTTT
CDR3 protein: CSARDFRTSGSHTDTQYF

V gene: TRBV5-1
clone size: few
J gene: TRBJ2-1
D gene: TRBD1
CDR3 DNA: TGCGCCAGCAGCGAAGGGGGACAGAACAATGAGCAGTTCTTC
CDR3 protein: CASSEGGQNNEQFF

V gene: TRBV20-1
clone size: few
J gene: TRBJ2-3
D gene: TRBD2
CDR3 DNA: TGCAGTGCTAGAGAAGTGGGAGGGGACGATACGCAGTATTTT
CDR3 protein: CSAREVGGDDTQYF